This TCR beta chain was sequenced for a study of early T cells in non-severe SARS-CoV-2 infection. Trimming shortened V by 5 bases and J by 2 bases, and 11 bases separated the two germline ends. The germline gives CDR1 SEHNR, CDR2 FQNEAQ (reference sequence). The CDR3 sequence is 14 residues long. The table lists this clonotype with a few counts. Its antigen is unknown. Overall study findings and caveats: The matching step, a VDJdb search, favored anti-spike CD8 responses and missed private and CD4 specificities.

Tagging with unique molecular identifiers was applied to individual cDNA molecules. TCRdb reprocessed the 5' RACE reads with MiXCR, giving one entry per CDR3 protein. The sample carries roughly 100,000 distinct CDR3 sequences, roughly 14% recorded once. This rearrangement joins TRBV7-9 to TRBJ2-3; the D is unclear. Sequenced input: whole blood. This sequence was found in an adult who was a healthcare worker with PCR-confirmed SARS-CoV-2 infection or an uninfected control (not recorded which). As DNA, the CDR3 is TGTGCCAGCAGCCCTGTCTCATCCACAGATACGCAGTATTTT. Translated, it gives CASSPVSSTDTQYF.